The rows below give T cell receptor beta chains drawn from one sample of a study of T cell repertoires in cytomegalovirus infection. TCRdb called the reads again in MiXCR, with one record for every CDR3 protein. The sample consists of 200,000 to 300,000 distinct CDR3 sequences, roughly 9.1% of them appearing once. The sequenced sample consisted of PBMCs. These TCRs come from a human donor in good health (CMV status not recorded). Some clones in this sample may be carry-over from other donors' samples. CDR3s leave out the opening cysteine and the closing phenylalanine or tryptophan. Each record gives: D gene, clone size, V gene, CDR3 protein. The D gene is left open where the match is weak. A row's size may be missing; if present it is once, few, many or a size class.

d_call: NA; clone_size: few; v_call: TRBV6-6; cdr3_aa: ASSRTNRATNEKLF
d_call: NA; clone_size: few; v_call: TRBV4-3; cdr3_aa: ASSQLANTGELF
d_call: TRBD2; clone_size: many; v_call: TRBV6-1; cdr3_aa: ASRQAGATDTQY
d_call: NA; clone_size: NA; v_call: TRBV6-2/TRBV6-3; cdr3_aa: ASSYPSGAYEQY
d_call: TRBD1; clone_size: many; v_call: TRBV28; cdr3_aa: ASRTGGIQPQH
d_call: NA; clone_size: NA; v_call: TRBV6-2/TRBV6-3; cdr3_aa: ASTLQGSWAEAF
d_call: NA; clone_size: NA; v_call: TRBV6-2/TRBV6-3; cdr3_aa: ASGRIINQPQH
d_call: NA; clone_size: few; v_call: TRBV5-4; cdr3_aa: ASSLEGGATYNSPLH
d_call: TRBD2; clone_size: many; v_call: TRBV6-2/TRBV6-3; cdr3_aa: ASSPAGTKNNEQF
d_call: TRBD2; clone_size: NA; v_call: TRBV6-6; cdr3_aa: ASSYSRWGLQETQY
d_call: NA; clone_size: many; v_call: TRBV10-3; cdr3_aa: AISESADYGYT
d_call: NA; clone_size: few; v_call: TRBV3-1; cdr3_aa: ASSPRPSYEAF
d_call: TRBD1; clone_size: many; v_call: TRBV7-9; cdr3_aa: ASSLEGATEAF
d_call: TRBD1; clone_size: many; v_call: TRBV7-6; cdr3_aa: ASSSQQGTGANVLT
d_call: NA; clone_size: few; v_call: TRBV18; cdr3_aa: ASSPLFFGKGYNGYT
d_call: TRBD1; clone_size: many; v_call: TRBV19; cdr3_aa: ASSLGTGPLSNTEAF
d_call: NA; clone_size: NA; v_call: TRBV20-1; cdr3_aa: SAFLLNTEAF
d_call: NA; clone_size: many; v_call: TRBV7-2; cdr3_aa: ASSLFRSSYNSPLH
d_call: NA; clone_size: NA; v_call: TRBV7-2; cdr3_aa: ASSQETGRPQH
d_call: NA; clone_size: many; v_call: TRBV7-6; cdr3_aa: ASSPGRLNTEAF
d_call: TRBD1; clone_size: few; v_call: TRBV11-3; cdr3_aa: ASSFQTGQAF
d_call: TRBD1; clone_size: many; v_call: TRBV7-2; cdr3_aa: ASSSGGTGGQGYT
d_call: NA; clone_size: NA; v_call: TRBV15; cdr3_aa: ATSREEGQGLNYGYT
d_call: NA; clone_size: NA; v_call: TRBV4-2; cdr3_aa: ASSQDWLGGNEQF
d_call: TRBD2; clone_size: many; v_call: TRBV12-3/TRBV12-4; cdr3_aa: ASSPTLGSGGETQY
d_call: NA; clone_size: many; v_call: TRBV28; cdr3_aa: ASSLIADGTEAF
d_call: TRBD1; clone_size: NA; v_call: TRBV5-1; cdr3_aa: ASSWSPGQGARTEAF
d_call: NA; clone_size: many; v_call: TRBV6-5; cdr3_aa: ASSYLGEGTEAF
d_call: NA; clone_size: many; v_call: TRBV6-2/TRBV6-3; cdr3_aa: ASTSRGENTEAF
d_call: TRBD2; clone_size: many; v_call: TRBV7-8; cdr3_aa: ASSLRLLAGGGNTGELF
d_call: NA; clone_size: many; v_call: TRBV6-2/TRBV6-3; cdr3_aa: ASDTRAGYQPQH
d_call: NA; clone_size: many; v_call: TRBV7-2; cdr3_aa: ASSLETALGSPLH
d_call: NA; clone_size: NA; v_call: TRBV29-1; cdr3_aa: SVAVNEQF
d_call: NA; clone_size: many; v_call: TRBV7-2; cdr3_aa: ASSPLEKGTQY
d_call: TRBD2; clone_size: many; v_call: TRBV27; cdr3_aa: ASSLDLAGGTDTQY
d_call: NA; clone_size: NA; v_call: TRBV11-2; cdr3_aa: ASSLEAPGELF
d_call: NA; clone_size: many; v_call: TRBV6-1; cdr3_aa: ASTERGYGYT
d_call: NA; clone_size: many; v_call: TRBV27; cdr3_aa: ASSFALGREQY
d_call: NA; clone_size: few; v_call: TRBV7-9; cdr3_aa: ASSFKDRNTEAF
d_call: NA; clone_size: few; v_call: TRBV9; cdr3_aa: ASSVGDSGLMAQY
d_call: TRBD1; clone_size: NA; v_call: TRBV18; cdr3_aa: ASSPSGTGAATNEKLF
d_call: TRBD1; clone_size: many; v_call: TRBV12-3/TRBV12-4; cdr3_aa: ASRFTGDNNSPLH
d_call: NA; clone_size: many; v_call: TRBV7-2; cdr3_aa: ASSLEAALNTGELF
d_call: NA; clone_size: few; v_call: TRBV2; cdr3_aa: ASRPDRNTEAF
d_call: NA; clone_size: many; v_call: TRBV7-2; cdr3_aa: ASAQILGGELF
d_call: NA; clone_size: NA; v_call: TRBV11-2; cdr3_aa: ASSLGPSQGETQY
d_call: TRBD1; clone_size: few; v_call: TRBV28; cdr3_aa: ASSLWTGTGKPQH
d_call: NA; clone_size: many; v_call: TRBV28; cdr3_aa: ATASGSQPQH
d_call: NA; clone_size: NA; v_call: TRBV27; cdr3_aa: ASSFRQGLIDEQY
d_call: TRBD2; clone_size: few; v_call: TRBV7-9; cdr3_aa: ASSLETSGSSPY
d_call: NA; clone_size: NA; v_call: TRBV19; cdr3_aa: ASSRDSPSNQPQH
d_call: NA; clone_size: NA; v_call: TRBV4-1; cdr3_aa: ASSQENRRGMGGYT
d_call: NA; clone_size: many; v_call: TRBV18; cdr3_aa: ASSPPSTVFWEGSGGRNEKLF
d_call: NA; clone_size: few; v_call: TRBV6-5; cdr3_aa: ASSYSKQGRSPLH
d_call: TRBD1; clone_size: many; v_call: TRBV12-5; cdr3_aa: ASGFLTGGSNQPQH
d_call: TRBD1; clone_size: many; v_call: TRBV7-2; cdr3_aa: ASSDGQVSPLH
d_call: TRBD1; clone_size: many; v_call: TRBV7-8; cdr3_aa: ASSTPGQGNEKLF
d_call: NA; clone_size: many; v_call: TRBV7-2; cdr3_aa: ASSLLVNQPQH
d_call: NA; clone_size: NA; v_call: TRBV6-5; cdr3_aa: ASTPTGKVRNQPQH
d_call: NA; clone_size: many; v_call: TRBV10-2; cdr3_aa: ASSGLLEETQY